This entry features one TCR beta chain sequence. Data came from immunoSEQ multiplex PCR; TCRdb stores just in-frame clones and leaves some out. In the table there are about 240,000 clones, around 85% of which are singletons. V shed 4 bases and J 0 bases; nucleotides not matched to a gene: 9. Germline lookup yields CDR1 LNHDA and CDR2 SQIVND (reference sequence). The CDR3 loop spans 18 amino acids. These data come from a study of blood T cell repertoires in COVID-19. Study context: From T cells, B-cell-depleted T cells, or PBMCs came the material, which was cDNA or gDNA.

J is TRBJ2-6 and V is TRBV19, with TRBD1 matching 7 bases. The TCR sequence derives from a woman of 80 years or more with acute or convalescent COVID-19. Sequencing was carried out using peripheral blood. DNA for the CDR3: TGTGCCAGTAGTACCCCACAGGGGTTCAACTCTGGGGCCAACGTCCTGACTTTC. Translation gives CASSTPQGFNSGANVLTF.